Each of the 30 T cell receptor beta chains below was sequenced from the same sample in a study of T cells in Graves' hyperthyroidism and ophthalmopathy (dated by TCRdb to the late 2010s). To prepare the library, multiplex PCR was applied. TCRdb lists the instrument as Illumina HiSeq 2000. TCR beta CDR3 regions were amplified from RNA transcripts. The first round of RT-PCR for the TCR CDR3 was performed with the HTBI primer set and the Qiagen OneStep RT-PCR kit. TCRdb trimmed public reads at Q25 via fastp, called clones via MiXCR and kept in-frame beta chains. Rows merge per CDR3 protein into single entries with the most common DNA and genes. The sample data list about 410,000 distinct CDR3 sequences, and roughly 14% of these were observed just once. The ten largest clones represent about 13% of the sample. Sequences were obtained from blood. The receptors originated from a man aged 18 to 29 with Graves' ophthalmopathy.

Worth noting for this clonotype: Given a much more abundant clone one base away, this may be a read error. The chain combines TRBV7-6 with TRBJ1-6, with a possible D match to TRBD1 (5 bases). CDR1 SGHVS and CDR2 FNYEAQ come from the germline V gene. This CDR3 region has 12 residues. Trimming removed 4 bases at V and 10 bases at J, with 8 bases between. CDR3 sequence: CASSWGGSPLHF. CDR3 bases: TGTGCCAGCAGCTGGGGGGGGTCACCCCTCCACTTT.

This clonotype was seen repeatedly, ten times or more. The chain recombines TRBV7-9 with TRBJ2-1, with 16 bases aligning to TRBD2. Germline trimming cut 7 bases from V and 10 bases from J; bases unmatched to any gene: 7. This CDR3 is built from 15 residues. CDR1 SEHNR and CDR2 FQNEAQ come from the germline V gene (reference sequence). The CDR3 DNA reads TGTGCCAGCACCTTCGGGACTAGCGGGAGGGGAGAGCAGTTCTTC. It codes for CASTFGTSGRGEQFF. The full variable domain, rest sourced from reference TRBV7-9 and TRBJ2-1, is DTGVSQNPRHKITKRGQNVTFRCDPISEHNRLYWYRQTLGQGPEFLTYFQNEAQLEKSRLLSDRFSAERPKGSFSTLEIQRTEQGDSAMYLCASTFGTSGRGEQFFGPGTRLTVL.

The chain is built from TRBV7-9 and TRBJ2-2; D is possibly TRBD2 (6 bases). The CDR3 has 15 residues. Germline CDR1 SEHNR, CDR2 FQNEAQ (reference sequence). V was shortened by 5 bases and J by 3 bases, with 13 bases between the two germline ends. CDR3 DNA: TGTGCCAGCAGCCAGGGCGGGAAAGACACCGGGGAGCTGTTTTTT. It is translated as CASSQGGKDTGELFF.

This clonotype has a count of ten or more. The chain couples TRBV10-3 to TRBJ1-2; the D is unclear. There are 13 residues in the CDR3. Deletions cut 3 bases from V and 2 bases from J, with 7 bases between. The V gene's germline CDR1 is ENHRY and CDR2 SYGVKD. The CDR3, as DNA: TGTGCCATCAGTGAAGAAGGGAACTATGGCTACACCTTC. Protein sequence: CAISEEGNYGYTF.

This clonotype appeared a few times. The gene calls are TRBV2 and TRBJ2-3, with 14 bases that match TRBD2. CDR1 SNHLY and CDR2 FYNNEI come from the germline V gene. This CDR3 is 16 amino acids long. The J segment lost 3 bases and the V segment lost 5 bases, leaving 4 bases of the junction unmatched. For the CDR3, the DNA is TGTGCCAGCAGTCCGACTAGCGGGGGGGCAACAGATACGCAGTATTTT. Amino acids: CASSPTSGGATDTQYF.

This clonotype was seen ten or more times. The rearrangement uses TRBV6-1 and TRBJ1-1, with TRBD1 matching over 8 bases. Losses at the gene ends were 5 bases for V and 6 bases for J; bases not matched to a gene: 8. The CDR3 consists of 14 residues. Germline CDR1 is MNHNS and CDR2 is SASEGT. CDR3 sequence reads: CASSYRDRLAEAFF. CDR3 nucleotide sequence: TGTGCCAGCAGTTACCGGGACAGGTTAGCTGAAGCTTTCTTT.

This clonotype showed up many times. V is TRBV12-3 or TRBV12-4 and J is TRBJ2-5, with D hard to call. V was clipped by 6 bases and J by 5 bases, with 16 bases between them. The CDR3 totals 14 residues. CDR3 bases: TGTGCCAGCAGAACGTTTGGGATTTCGGAGACCCAGTACTTC. This sequence encodes CASRTFGISETQYF.

The chain links TRBV4-1 to TRBJ1-4; 7 bases map to TRBD1. The CDR3 contains 16 residues. The V and J ends lost 4 bases and 8 bases, in that order; junction bases with no gene match: 13. Germline V gene sequence: CDR1 MGHRA, CDR2 YSYEKL. CDR3 nucleotide sequence: TGCGCCAGCAGCCCAGGGACAGTAACAGGACGGGAAAAACTGTTTTTT. Translation gives CASSPGTVTGREKLFF.

The chain uses TRBV30 and TRBJ1-2, with D possibly being TRBD1 (6 bases). Germline loops: CDR1 GTSNPN, CDR2 SVGIG (reference sequence). Trimming removed 5 bases at V and 2 bases at J, with 12 bases between. This CDR3 comprises 13 residues. The CDR3 bases are TGTGCCTGGGACAGGAGTCGGAACTATGGCTACACCTTC. Encoded protein: CAWDRSRNYGYTF.

There are a few counts of this clonotype. This chain connects TRBV18 to TRBJ1-5; 12 bases map to TRBD1. With V trimmed by 4 bases and J by 7 bases, 2 bases remained unmatched. The germline V gene has CDR1 KGHSH and CDR2 LQKENI. The CDR3 loop spans 14 amino acids. The CDR3 bases are TGTGCCAGCTCACGGGACAGGGGGCAACAGCCCCAGCATTTT. Encoded protein: CASSRDRGQQPQHF.

This clonotype showed up many times. J is TRBJ2-3 and V is TRBV20-1; D is ambiguous. The CDR3 has 13 amino acids. With 5 bases removed from V and 0 bases from J, the gap between germline ends came to 9 bases. Germline values: CDR1 DFQATT, CDR2 SNEGSKA (reference sequence). This chain's CDR3 is CSALSMSTDTQYF. CDR3 DNA: TGCAGTGCTTTGTCCATGAGCACAGATACGCAGTATTTT.

This chain connects TRBV4-2 to TRBJ2-5; 11 bases fit TRBD2. Germline lookup yields CDR1 LGHNA and CDR2 YNFKEQ. Trimming at V came to 0 bases and at J to 3 bases, leaving 6 bases not matched to a gene. The CDR3 consists of 17 residues. The CDR3 region has the DNA TGTGCCAGCAGCCAAGAAACTAGCGGGAGCGGCGAAGAGACCCAGTACTTC. Protein sequence: CASSQETSGSGEETQYF.

In this sample, this clonotype turned up many times. V and J are TRBV3-1 and TRBJ2-7; TRBD2 agrees at 8 bases. Germline trimming cut 2 bases from V and 7 bases from J; bases unmatched to any gene: 10. This CDR3 has 15 residues. Germline values: CDR1 LGHDT, CDR2 YNNKEL (reference sequence). The DNA of the CDR3 is TGTGCCAGCAGCCAACCGGGAGGGGCTCCACGGGAGCAGTACTTC. Protein: CASSQPGGAPREQYF.

This clonotype has at least ten counts. The chain is built from TRBV12-3 or TRBV12-4 and TRBJ2-7, with D perhaps TRBD2 (6 bases). The ends were cut back, 2 bases at V and 6 bases at J, with 14 bases in the middle. The CDR3 sequence is 14 residues long. CDR3 nucleotide sequence: TGTGCCAGCAGTTTAAATAGCGGAGGGTTCGAGCAGTACTTC. Protein: CASSLNSGGFEQYF.

This clonotype has a count of ten or more. The chain carries TRBV19 and TRBJ2-5; the match to TRBD1 covers 9 bases. The CDR3 has 13 residues. After removal of 8 bases from V and 4 bases from J, the junction contained 5 bases not matched to a gene. Germline values: CDR1 LNHDA, CDR2 SQIVND (reference sequence). The CDR3 here is CASGTQGAETQYF. CDR3 bases: TGTGCCAGTGGTACACAGGGGGCAGAGACCCAGTACTTC.

CDR3 loop: CASSMVLGAGYTF. In DNA, the CDR3 is TGTGCCAGTAGTATGGTACTCGGGGCCGGCTACACCTTC. The J gene is TRBJ1-2, the V gene TRBV19; maybe TRBD1 (5 bases). The CDR3 consists of 13 residues. V shed 3 bases and J shed 8 bases, with 13 bases lying between them. In germline, CDR1 is LNHDA, CDR2 SQIVND (reference sequence).

In this sample, this clonotype turned up many times. V usage is TRBV30 and J usage is TRBJ2-5; possibly TRBD1 for D (5 bases). CDR1 is GTSNPN, CDR2 SVGIG, per germline (reference sequence). Trimming removed 5 bases at V and 12 bases at J, with 13 bases between. This CDR3 is 10 amino acids long. Here the CDR3 DNA reads TGTGCCTGGGAATTGACAGTGAAGTACTTC. Its protein product is CAWELTVKYF.

This clonotype was detected many times. The chain couples TRBV7-2 to TRBJ2-5; perhaps TRBD2 as D (5 bases). The CDR3 length is 14 residues. Germline assignment: CDR1 SGHTA and CDR2 FQGNSA. V lost 2 bases, J lost 9 bases, and 16 bases lay in between. The CDR3 protein is CASSLRTGPSPQYF. In nucleotides, the CDR3 is TGTGCCAGCAGCTTAAGGACTGGACCGTCCCCCCAGTACTTC.

Ten or more counts support this clonotype. The chain is built from TRBV11-3 and TRBJ1-5, with D unclear. Germline V gives CDR1 SGHNT, CDR2 YENEEA. This CDR3 region has 13 residues. With 4 bases removed from V and 1 base from J, the gap between germline ends came to 5 bases. CDR3 sequence reads: CASSYVSNQPQHF. CDR3 DNA: TGTGCCAGCAGCTACGTAAGCAATCAGCCCCAGCATTTT.

Points on this clonotype: This may arise from a read error, as a much more abundant clone is one base away. The CDR3 DNA reads TGCAGTGCTAGACAGGATTTGGAGCAGTACTTC. This encodes CSARQDLEQYF. The chain has TRBV20-1 and TRBJ2-7; D is unclear. The V gene lost 2 bases and the J gene lost 7 bases, with 9 bases spanning the gap. The CDR3 covers 11 residues. The germline CDR1 and CDR2 sequences are DFQATT and SNEGSKA (reference sequence).

At least ten counts were recorded for this clonotype. The rearrangement uses TRBV7-2 and TRBJ2-2; TRBD2 might be the D (6 bases). CDR1 is SGHTA, CDR2 FQGNSA, per germline. There are 18 residues in the CDR3. V dropped 2 bases and J dropped 7 bases, with 23 bases sitting between them. The DNA of the CDR3 is TGTGCCAGCAGCTTAATCCAAACCCCGACTAGGGGAGGCGGGGAGCTGTTTTTT. It is translated as CASSLIQTPTRGGGELFF.

The table lists this clonotype with many counts. The J gene is TRBJ2-1, the V gene TRBV12-3 or TRBV12-4; 7 bases match TRBD1. This CDR3 region has 14 residues. The junction had 7 bases not matched to a gene; V was cut back by 5 bases and J by 6 bases. The chain's CDR3 is CASSPRQGSNEQFF. In DNA, the CDR3 is TGTGCCAGCAGTCCGAGACAGGGCTCCAATGAGCAGTTCTTC.

In this sample, this clonotype turned up many times. The rearrangement links TRBV20-1 to TRBJ1-2; 10 nucleotides match TRBD1. The CDR3 totals 13 residues. Germline CDR1 reads DFQATT; CDR2 reads SNEGSKA (reference sequence). V shed 6 bases, J shed 2 bases, and the junction held 3 bases outside the gene matches. CDR3 in DNA: TGCAGTGCAAGGACAGGGGGGAACTATGGCTACACCTTC. This sequence encodes CSARTGGNYGYTF.

The sample holds many counts of this clonotype. In nucleotides, the CDR3 is TGTGCCAGCAGCTCAGGATCCGGGACAGGGGAGACCCAGTACTTC. Amino acids: CASSSGSGTGETQYF. This chain joins TRBV7-2 and TRBJ2-5, with 9 bases lining up with TRBD1. Germline V CDR1 and CDR2: SGHTA, FQGNSA. V was pared by 4 bases and J by 5 bases, with 8 bases of the junction left unmatched. The length of the CDR3 is 15 residues.

This clonotype occurred many times. CDR3 DNA sequence: TGTGCCACCAGCAGTTCACCTAACTATGGCTACACCTTC. It encodes CATSSSPNYGYTF. The chain has TRBV15 and TRBJ1-2, with D hard to call. Trimming removed 3 bases from V and 0 bases from J, with 5 bases in between. The CDR3 totals 13 residues. CDR1 is LNHNV and CDR2 is YYDKDF in the germline V gene (reference sequence).

The sample holds many counts of this clonotype. This chain joins TRBV2 and TRBJ1-5; possible D gene TRBD1, 5 bases. The CDR3 is made up of 16 amino acids. Germline V gives CDR1 SNHLY, CDR2 FYNNEI. V was trimmed by 3 bases and J by 1 base, leaving 13 bases between them. CDR3 nucleotide sequence: TGTGCCAGCAGTGAGAGGGGCCAGCTAAGCAATCAGCCCCAGCATTTT. Amino acids: CASSERGQLSNQPQHF.

The V and J genes are TRBV12-3 or TRBV12-4 and TRBJ2-2, with a weak D call TRBD1 (5 bases). This CDR3 contains 14 residues. Deletions cut 7 bases from V and 6 bases from J, with 15 bases between. CDR3 amino acids: CASIPQVTPGELFF. DNA for the CDR3: TGTGCCAGCATTCCACAGGTTACACCCGGGGAGCTGTTTTTT.

This clonotype has at least ten counts. This sequence joins TRBV5-8 and TRBJ2-4; 7 bases fit TRBD1. The V segment lost 4 bases and the J segment 6 bases; nucleotides outside the gene matches: 13. Germline CDR1 SGHTS, CDR2 YDEGEE. This CDR3 is built from 16 residues. The CDR3 region has the DNA TGTGCCAGCAGCAGACCGACAGGGCCCAGGGCAAACATTCAGTACTTC. Translated, it gives CASSRPTGPRANIQYF.

This clonotype appeared many times. A junction end diverges from the germline sequence, so it may reflect a read error. Here the CDR3 DNA reads TGTGCCAGCAGCTTGGGGCAGAGCTCCTACAATGAGCAGTTCTTC. Protein product: CASSLGQSSYNEQFF. V usage is TRBV5-1 and J usage is TRBJ2-1, with a weak D call TRBD1 (5 bases). This CDR3 is built from 15 residues. CDR1 SGHRS and CDR2 YFSETQ come from the germline V gene.

This clonotype was seen many times. The chain employs TRBV6-5 and TRBJ2-5; D is unresolved. Per germline, CDR1 MNHEY and CDR2 SVGAGI. This CDR3 contains 13 residues. V lost 1 base and J lost 5, with 8 bases in between. The DNA of the CDR3 is TGTGCCAGCAGTTACTTGGTTGGGGAGACCCAGTACTTC. Protein product: CASSYLVGETQYF.